A selection of T cell receptor beta chains follows, all from one sample in a study of blood T cell repertoires in COVID-19. Method: immunoSEQ multiplex PCR; TCRdb's copy keeps in-frame clones and lacks some. Of a few hundred thousand clones in the sample, 80% to 95% were seen once. Input material: peripheral blood. Receptors originate from a person under 35 with COVID-19, enrolled during active disease. Each CDR3 is given with its conserved first and last residue. The order of the fields is clone size, J gene, V gene, D gene, CDR3 DNA, CDR3 protein. A D gene is named only where the DNA matches it firmly. For some rows the clone size is stated as once, few or many, or as a class when expanded; others skip it.

>-|TRBJ1-3|TRBV19|-
TGTGCCAGTAGTATACAGGGGCTCGGAAACACCATATATTTT
CASSIQGLGNTIYF
>few|TRBJ1-5|TRBV24-1|-
TGTGCCACCCAAGCACAGCAAAGCAATCAGCCCCAGCATTTT
CATQAQQSNQPQHF
>-|TRBJ2-7|TRBV16|TRBD2
TGTGCCAGCAGTCCACTAGCGGGAGGCTACGAGCAGTACTTC
CASSPLAGGYEQYF
>once|TRBJ1-6|TRBV7-2|TRBD1
TGTGCCAGCAGCTTAGGGACAGGGTATTCACCCCTCCACTTT
CASSLGTGYSPLHF
>once|TRBJ2-7|TRBV10-1|-
TGCGCCAGCAGTGATGGAGGGCGCGGATCCTACGAGCAGTACTTC
CASSDGGRGSYEQYF
>-|TRBJ1-5|TRBV7-8|-
TGTGCCAGCAGCTGGGCCAACAGGCCAGGCGATAGCAATCAGCCCCAGCATTTT
CASSWANRPGDSNQPQHF
>once|TRBJ1-5|TRBV4-1|-
TGCGCCAGCAGCCAACTGGGGCTGGTGGGCAATCAGCCCCAGCATTTT
CASSQLGLVGNQPQHF
>-|TRBJ2-1|TRBV29-1|TRBD2
TGCAGCGTCGGGAGGGAAGATTTAGTCGGGGAGCAGTTCTTC
CSVGREDLVGEQFF
>few|TRBJ2-1|TRBV20-1|-
TGCAGTGTTCTTTCAGGGATCTGGGAGTTCTTC
CSVLSGIWEFF
>-|TRBJ2-7|TRBV11-2|-
TGTGCCAGCAGCTTAGACCGCGGCACCTACGAGCAGTACTTC
CASSLDRGTYEQYF
>few|TRBJ2-1|TRBV12-5|-
TGTGCTAGTTATAGCTACAATGAGCAGTTCTTC
CASYSYNEQFF
>-|TRBJ2-7|TRBV2|TRBD2
TGTGCCAGCAGTGATTTTGGGACTAGCAACTACGAGCAGTACTTC
CASSDFGTSNYEQYF
>-|TRBJ2-5|TRBV6-1|-
TGTGCCAGCAGTGAACATAAAGAGTCAGGGAGGTTTTCGGAGACCCAGTACTTC
CASSEHKESGRFSETQYF
>-|TRBJ2-1|TRBV28|-
TGTGCCAGCAGTCTCCTCAGGGGCTCCAGCTACAATGAGCAGTTCTTC
CASSLLRGSSYNEQFF
>once|TRBJ1-5|TRBV24-1|-
TGTGCCACCAGTGACATGACAGGAGATCAGCCCCAGCATTTT
CATSDMTGDQPQHF
>-|TRBJ2-1|TRBV7-7|-
TGTGCCAGCAGCTTTAGCTGGGACATGAACAATGAGCAGTTCTTC
CASSFSWDMNNEQFF
>-|TRBJ2-4|TRBV9|TRBD2
TGTGCCAGCAGCGATCGGGGGGGAAGTCAGTACTTC
CASSDRGGSQYF
>-|TRBJ2-3|TRBV3-1/TRBV3-2|-
TGTGCCAGCAGCCGAGGTAAAGATACGCAGTATTTT
CASSRGKDTQYF
>-|TRBJ2-3|TRBV5-1|TRBD2
TGCGCCAGCAGCGAGGGACTAGCGGGGCCTACTAGCACAGATACGCAGTATTTT
CASSEGLAGPTSTDTQYF
>-|TRBJ2-7|TRBV14|-
TGTGCCAGCAGCCCTGACAGGAGATACGAGCAGTACTTC
CASSPDRRYEQYF
>-|TRBJ2-1|TRBV5-1|TRBD2
TGCGCCAGCAGCTTGGCCTTAGGGACTAGCGGTCTCTCATGGGAGCAGTTCTTC
CASSLALGTSGLSWEQFF
>-|TRBJ1-2|TRBV28|TRBD1
TGTGCCAGCAGTTTGAGGGGGCGTAACTATGGCTACACCTTC
CASSLRGRNYGYTF
>-|TRBJ2-1|TRBV27|TRBD2
TGTGCCAGCAGTTTATCAGCGGGGCGGTATTATTATGAGCAGTTCTTC
CASSLSAGRYYYEQFF
>few|TRBJ2-1|TRBV3-1/TRBV3-2|TRBD2
TGTGCCAGCAGCCCTTTAAGATCTCGAGGAGTGGGAGGGCCAAATGAGCAGTTCTTC
CASSPLRSRGVGGPNEQFF
>once|TRBJ2-6|TRBV19|-
TGTGCCAGTAGTATAATGGGCCTTGGGGCCAACGTCCTGACTTTC
CASSIMGLGANVLTF
>-|TRBJ2-5|TRBV6-2/TRBV6-3|-
TGTGCCAGCAGTTACTCCCAGGAGACCCAGTACTTC
CASSYSQETQYF
>-|TRBJ1-5|TRBV6-6|-
TGTGCCAGCAGTGACCGGGGGATCCGCAATCAGCCCCAGCATTTT
CASSDRGIRNQPQHF
>-|TRBJ2-3|TRBV28|TRBD2
TGTGCCAGCTGCCTGGAGGGACTAGGAAAAACCCCTAGCACAGATACGCAGTATTTT
CASCLEGLGKTPSTDTQYF
>-|TRBJ2-2|TRBV7-8|TRBD1
TGTGCCAGCAGCCTCCAGGGGGCGTACACCGGGGAGCTGTTTTTT
CASSLQGAYTGELFF
>-|TRBJ2-7|TRBV11-1|TRBD1
TGTGCCAGCAGTTACCGGACAGGGAAGACCTACGAGCAGTACTTC
CASSYRTGKTYEQYF
>-|TRBJ1-1|TRBV4-2|-
TGTGCCAGCAGCCAAGACGGGGGTCCCACTGAAGCTTTCTTT
CASSQDGGPTEAFF
>once|TRBJ2-7|TRBV7-8|TRBD1
TGTGCCAGCAGCTTCCCCGGGACAGGGGAATACGAGCAGTACTTC
CASSFPGTGEYEQYF
>-|TRBJ2-6|TRBV30|-
TGTGCCTGGGTAAAGAGAGGGAACTCTGGGGCCAACGTCCTGACTTTC
CAWVKRGNSGANVLTF
>-|TRBJ2-7|TRBV6-6|TRBD1
TGTGCCAGCAGTTACTCAAGGGGGCGCGACTACGAGCAGTACTTC
CASSYSRGRDYEQYF
>-|TRBJ2-1|TRBV24-1|-
TGTGCCACCAGTGAGAGTTATGAGCAGTTCTTC
CATSESYEQFF
>-|TRBJ2-2|TRBV5-6|TRBD2
TGTGCCAGCAGCGCCTCGGGACTAGCGGGAGCCGGGGAGCTGTTTTTT
CASSASGLAGAGELFF